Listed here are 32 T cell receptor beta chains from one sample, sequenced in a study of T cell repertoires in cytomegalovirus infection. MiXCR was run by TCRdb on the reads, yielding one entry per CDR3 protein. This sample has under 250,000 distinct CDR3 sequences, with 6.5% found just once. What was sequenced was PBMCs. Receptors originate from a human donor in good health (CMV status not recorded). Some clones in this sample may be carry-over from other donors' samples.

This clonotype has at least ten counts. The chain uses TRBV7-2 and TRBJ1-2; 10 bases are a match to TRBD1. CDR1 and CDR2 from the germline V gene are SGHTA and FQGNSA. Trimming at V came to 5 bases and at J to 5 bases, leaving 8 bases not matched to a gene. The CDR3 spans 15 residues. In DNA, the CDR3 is TGTGCCAGCAGCCCAACGACAGGGGGCGGATATGGCTACACCTTC. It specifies CASSPTTGGGYGYTF. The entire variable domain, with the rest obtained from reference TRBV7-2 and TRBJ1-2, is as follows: GAGVSQSPSNKVTEKGKDVELRCDPISGHTALYWYRQSLGQGLEFLIYFQGNSAPDKSGLPSDRFSAERTGGSVSTLTIQRTQQEDSAVYLCASSPTTGGGYGYTFGSGTRLTVV.

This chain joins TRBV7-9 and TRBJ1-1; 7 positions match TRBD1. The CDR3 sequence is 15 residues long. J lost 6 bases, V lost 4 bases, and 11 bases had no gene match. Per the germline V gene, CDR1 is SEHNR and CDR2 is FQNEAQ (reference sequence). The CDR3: CASSSDRVGGPEAFF. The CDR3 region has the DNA TGTGCCAGCAGCTCTGACAGGGTGGGAGGGCCTGAAGCTTTCTTT.

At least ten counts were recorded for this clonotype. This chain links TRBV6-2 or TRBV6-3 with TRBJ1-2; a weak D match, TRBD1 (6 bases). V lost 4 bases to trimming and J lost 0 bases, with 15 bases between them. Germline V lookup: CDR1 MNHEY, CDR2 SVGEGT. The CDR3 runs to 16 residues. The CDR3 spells CASSLNRDTANYGYTF. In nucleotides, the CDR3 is TGTGCCAGCAGTTTAAACCGGGACACCGCTAACTATGGCTACACCTTC.

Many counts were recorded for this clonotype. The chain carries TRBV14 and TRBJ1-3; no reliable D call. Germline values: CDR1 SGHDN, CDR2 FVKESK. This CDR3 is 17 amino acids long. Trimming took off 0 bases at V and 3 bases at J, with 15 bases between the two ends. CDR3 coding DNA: TGTGCCAGCAGCCAAGAGCTTTTAGGACCGTATGGAAACACCATATATTTT. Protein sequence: CASSQELLGPYGNTIYF.

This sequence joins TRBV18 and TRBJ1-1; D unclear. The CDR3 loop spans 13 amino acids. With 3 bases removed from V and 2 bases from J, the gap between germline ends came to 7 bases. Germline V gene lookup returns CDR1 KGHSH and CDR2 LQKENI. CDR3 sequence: CASSPGINTEAFF. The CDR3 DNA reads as TGTGCCAGCTCACCGGGGATTAACACTGAAGCTTTCTTT.

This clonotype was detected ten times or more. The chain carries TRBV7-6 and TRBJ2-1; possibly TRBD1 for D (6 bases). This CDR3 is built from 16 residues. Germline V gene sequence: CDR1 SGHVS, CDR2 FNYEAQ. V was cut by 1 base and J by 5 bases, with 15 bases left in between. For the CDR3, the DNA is TGTGCCAGCAGCTTAGTTTCAGGGGCAGGAGACAATGAGCAGTTCTTC. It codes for CASSLVSGAGDNEQFF.

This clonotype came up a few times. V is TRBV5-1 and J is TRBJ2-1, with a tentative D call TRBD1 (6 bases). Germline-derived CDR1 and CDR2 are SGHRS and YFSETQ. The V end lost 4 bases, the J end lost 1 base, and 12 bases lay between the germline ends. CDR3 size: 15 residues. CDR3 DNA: TGCGCCAGCAGCGGGACCGGGACATCCTACAATGAGCAGTTCTTC. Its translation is CASSGTGTSYNEQFF.

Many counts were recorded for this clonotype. Here the CDR3 reads CASSVDRGSSFPQHF. CDR3 coding DNA: TGTGCCAGCAGCGTCGACAGGGGGTCCTCTTTCCCCCAGCATTTT. The chain combines TRBV7-2 with TRBJ1-5; 9 bases line up with TRBD1. The CDR3 runs to 15 residues. Germline CDR1 and CDR2: SGHTA and FQGNSA. The ends lost 5 bases at V and 10 bases at J; junction bases unmatched: 12. Full variable domain (remainder filled in from reference TRBV7-2 and TRBJ1-5): GAGVSQSPSNKVTEKGKDVELRCDPISGHTALYWYRQSLGQGLEFLIYFQGNSAPDKSGLPSDRFSAERTGGSVSTLTIQRTQQEDSAVYLCASSVDRGSSFPQHFGDGTRLSIL.

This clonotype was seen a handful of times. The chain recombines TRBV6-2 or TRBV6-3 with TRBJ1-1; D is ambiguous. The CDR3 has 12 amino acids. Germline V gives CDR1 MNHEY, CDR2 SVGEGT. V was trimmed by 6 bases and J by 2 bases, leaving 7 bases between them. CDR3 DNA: TGTGCCAGCAGAACAGCAAACACTGAAGCTTTCTTT. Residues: CASRTANTEAFF.

The CDR3 coding sequence is TGCGCCAGCAGTCAATTTGCCACTCCAAGCGGGATGTCTGAAAAACTGTTTTTT. This codes for CASSQFATPSGMSEKLFF. This chain uses TRBV23-1 with TRBJ1-4; D ambiguous. TRBV23-1 is given ORF status, its function remaining uncertain. Between the trimmed V and J ends, which lost 1 base and 7 bases, there was a span of 22 bases. This CDR3 is 18 amino acids long.

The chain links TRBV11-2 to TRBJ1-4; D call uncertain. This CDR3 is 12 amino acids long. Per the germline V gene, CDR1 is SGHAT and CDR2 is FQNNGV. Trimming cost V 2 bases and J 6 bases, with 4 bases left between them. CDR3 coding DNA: TGTGCCAGCAGCTTAAGTTATGAAAAACTGTTTTTT. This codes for CASSLSYEKLFF. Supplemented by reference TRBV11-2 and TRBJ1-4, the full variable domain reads EAGVAQSPRYKIIEKRQSVAFWCNPISGHATLYWYQQILGQGPKLLIQFQNNGVVDDSQLPKDRFSAERLKGVDSTLKIQPAKLEDSAVYLCASSLSYEKLFFGSGTQLSVL.

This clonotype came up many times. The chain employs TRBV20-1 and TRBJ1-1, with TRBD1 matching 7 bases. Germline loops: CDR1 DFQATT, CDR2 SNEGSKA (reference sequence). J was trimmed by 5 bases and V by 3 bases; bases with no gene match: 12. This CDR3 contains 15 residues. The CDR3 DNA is TGCAGTGCTAGTTGGGGAAAGACAGGGCGGACTGAAGCTTTCTTT. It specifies CSASWGKTGRTEAFF.

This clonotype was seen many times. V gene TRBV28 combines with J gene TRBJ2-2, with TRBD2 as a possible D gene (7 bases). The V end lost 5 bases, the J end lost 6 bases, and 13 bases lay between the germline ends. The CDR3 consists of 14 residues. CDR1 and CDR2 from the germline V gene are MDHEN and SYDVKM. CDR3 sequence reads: CASSLLGGAGELFF. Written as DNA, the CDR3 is TGTGCCAGCAGTCTCCTAGGGGGGGCCGGGGAGCTGTTTTTT.

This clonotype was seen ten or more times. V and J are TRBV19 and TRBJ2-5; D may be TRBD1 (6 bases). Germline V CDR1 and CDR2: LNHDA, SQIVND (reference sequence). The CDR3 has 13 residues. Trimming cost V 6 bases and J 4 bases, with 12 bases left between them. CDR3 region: CASSPRGRETQYF. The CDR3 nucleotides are TGTGCCAGTAGCCCCAGGGGACGAGAGACCCAGTACTTC.

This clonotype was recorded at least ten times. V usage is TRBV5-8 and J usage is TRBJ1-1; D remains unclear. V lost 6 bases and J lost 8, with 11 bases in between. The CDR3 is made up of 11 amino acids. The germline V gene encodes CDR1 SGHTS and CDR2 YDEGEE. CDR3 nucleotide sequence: TGTGCCAGCAACATGGGAGTAGAAGCTTTCTTT. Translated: CASNMGVEAFF.

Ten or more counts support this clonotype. In nucleotides, the CDR3 is TGTGCCAGCAGAGTTCGGGCAGAGCAGTTCTTC. As protein: CASRVRAEQFF. The chain combines TRBV6-6 with TRBJ2-1; D not resolved. With 6 bases removed from V and 10 bases from J, the gap between germline ends came to 10 bases. CDR1 is MNHNY and CDR2 is SVGAGI in the germline V gene (reference sequence). The CDR3 consists of 11 residues.

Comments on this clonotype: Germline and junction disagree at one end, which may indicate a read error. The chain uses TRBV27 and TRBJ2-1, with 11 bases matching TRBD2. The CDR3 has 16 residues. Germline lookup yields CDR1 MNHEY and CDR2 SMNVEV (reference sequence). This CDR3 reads CTSSLDPLAGANEQFF. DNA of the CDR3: TGTACCAGCAGTTTAGACCCACTAGCGGGGGCCAATGAGCAGTTCTTC.

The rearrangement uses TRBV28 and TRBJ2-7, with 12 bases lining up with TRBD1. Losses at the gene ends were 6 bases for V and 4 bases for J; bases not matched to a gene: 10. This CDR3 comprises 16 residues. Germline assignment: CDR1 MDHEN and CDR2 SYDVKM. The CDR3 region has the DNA TGTGCCAGCAGGGGGACAGGGGGCCGGAGAAATTACGAGCAGTACTTC. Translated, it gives CASRGTGGRRNYEQYF.

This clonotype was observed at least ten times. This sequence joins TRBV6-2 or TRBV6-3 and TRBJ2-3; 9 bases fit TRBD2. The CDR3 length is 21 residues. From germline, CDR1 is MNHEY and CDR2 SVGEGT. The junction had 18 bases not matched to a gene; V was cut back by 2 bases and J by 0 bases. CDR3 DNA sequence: TGTGCCAGCAGTTACGGGTCGATCAAGAGCGGCGCGGGGGGGAGCACAGATACGCAGTATTTT. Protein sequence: CASSYGSIKSGAGGSTDTQYF.

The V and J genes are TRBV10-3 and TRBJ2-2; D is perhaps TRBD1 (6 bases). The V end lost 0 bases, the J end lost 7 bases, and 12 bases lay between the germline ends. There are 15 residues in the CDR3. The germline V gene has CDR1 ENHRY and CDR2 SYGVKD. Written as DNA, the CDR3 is TGTGCCATCAGTGAGTCTGGGGGCGCGGTCGGGGAGCTGTTTTTT. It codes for CAISESGGAVGELFF.

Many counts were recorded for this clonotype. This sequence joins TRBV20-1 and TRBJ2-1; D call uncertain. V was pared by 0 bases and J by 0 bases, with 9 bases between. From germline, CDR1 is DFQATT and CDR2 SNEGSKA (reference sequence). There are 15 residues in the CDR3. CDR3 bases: TGCAGTGCTAGAGATCTCTGGAGCTCCTACAATGAGCAGTTCTTC. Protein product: CSARDLWSSYNEQFF.

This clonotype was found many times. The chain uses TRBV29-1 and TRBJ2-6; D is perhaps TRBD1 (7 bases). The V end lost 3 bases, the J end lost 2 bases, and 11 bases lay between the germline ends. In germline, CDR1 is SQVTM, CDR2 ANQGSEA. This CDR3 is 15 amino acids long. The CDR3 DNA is TGCAGCGTTGAGGAGGGGGCTGCTGGGGCCAACGTCCTGACTTTC. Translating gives CSVEEGAAGANVLTF.

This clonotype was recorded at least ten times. CDR3 coding DNA: TGTGCCAGCAGTTTATCCGGACAGATTGAAGCTTTCTTT. This gives the protein CASSLSGQIEAFF. The chain employs TRBV28 and TRBJ1-1, with D tentatively TRBD1 (6 bases). The germline V and J ends were trimmed by 1 base and 7 bases, with 10 bases remaining between them. Germline V gene data show CDR1 as MDHEN and CDR2 as SYDVKM. CDR3 length equals 13 residues. Filled out from reference TRBV28 and TRBJ1-1, the complete variable domain reads DVKVTQSSRYLVKRTGEKVFLECVQDMDHENMFWYRQDPGLGLRLIYFSYDVKMKEKGDIPEGYSVSREKKERFSLILESASTNQTSMYLCASSLSGQIEAFFGQGTRLTVV.

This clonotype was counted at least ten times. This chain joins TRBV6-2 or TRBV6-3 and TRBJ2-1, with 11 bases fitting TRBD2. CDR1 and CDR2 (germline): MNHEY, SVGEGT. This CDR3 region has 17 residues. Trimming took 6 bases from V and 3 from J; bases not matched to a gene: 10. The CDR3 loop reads CASSPRLAGTLYNEQFF. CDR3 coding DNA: TGTGCCAGCAGCCCCAGACTAGCGGGAACTCTCTACAATGAGCAGTTCTTC.

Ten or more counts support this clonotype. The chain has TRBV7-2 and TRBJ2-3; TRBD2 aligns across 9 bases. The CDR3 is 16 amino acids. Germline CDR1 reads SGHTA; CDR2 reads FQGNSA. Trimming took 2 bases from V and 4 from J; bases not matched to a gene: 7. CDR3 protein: CASSLRAGGQADTQYF. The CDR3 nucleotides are TGTGCCAGCAGCTTACGGGCGGGGGGGCAAGCAGATACGCAGTATTTT.

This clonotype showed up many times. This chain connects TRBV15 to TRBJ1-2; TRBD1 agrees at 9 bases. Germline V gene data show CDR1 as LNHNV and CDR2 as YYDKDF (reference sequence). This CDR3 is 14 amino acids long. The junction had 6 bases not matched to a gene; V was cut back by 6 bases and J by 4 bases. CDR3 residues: CATRETGGVYGYTF. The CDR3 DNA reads TGTGCCACCAGAGAGACAGGGGGTGTCTATGGCTACACCTTC.

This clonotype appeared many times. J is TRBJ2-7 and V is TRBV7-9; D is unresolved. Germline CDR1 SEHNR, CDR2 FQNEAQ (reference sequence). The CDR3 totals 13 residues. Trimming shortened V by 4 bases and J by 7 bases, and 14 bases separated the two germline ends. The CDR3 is CASSSIGSGEQYF. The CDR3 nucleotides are TGTGCCAGCAGCTCTATTGGTAGTGGGGAGCAGTACTTC.

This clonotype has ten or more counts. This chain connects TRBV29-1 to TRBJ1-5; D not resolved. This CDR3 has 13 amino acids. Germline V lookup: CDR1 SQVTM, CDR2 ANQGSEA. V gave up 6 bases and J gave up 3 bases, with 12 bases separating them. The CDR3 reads CSVLWGLNQPQHF. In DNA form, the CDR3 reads TGCAGCGTCCTATGGGGTCTCAATCAGCCCCAGCATTTT.

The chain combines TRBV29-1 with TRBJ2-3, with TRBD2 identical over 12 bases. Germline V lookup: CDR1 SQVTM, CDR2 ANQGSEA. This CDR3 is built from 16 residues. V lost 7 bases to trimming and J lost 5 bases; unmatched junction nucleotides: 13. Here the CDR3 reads CSATQLAGGHGDTQYF. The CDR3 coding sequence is TGCAGCGCCACACAACTAGCGGGGGGCCACGGAGATACGCAGTATTTT.

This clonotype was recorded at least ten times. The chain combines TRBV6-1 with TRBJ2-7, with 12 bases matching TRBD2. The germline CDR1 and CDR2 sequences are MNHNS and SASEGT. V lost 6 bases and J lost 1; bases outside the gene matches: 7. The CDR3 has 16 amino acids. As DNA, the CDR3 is TGTGCCAGCAGCCGCCCCGGGACTAGCGGGTCCTACGAGCAGTACTTC. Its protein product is CASSRPGTSGSYEQYF.

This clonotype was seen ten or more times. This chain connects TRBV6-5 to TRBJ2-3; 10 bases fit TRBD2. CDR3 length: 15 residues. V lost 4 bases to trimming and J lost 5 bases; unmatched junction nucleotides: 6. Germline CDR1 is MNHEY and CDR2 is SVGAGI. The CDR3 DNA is TGTGCCAGCAGTTTAGCGGGGGGCCCTCTAGATACGCAGTATTTT. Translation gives CASSLAGGPLDTQYF.

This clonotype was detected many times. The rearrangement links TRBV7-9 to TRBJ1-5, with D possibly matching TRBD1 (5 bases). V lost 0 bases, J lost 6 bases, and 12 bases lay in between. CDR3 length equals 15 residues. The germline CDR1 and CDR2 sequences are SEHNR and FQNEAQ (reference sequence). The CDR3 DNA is TGTGCCAGCAGCTTAGCATCCCAGGGAGGTCAGCCCCAGCATTTT. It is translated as CASSLASQGGQPQHF. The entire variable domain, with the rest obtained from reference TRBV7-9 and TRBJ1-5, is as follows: DTGVSQNPRHKITKRGQNVTFRCDPISEHNRLYWYRQTLGQGPEFLTYFQNEAQLEKSRLLSDRFSAERPKGSFSTLEIQRTEQGDSAMYLCASSLASQGGQPQHFGDGTRLSIL.